Listed below are T cell receptor beta chains from one sample, sequenced in a study of OX40 agonist ivuxolimab in advanced cancers. TCRdb's copy holds only in-frame clones and misses some; the assay was immunoSEQ multiplex PCR. The data contain about 98,000 clones, about 85% of them seen just once; the ten biggest clones take up 0.82%. The source was CD4+ or CD8+ T cells sorted from blood, collected in a trial of the OX40 agonist ivuxolimab. These receptors were obtained from an adult with an advanced solid tumor such as melanoma, head and neck, liver or kidney cancer. CDR3s include the opening cysteine and the closing phenylalanine or tryptophan. Fields, in order: J gene, clone size, D gene, V gene, CDR3 DNA, CDR3 protein. The D gene is left open where the match is weak. The listing skips clone size in some rows; elsewhere it reads once, few, many or a size class.

TRBJ2-3 NA TRBD2 TRBV19 TGTGCCAGTAGTTTGGGACTAGCGAGGAGCACAGATACGCAGTATTTT CASSLGLARSTDTQYF
TRBJ2-2 large TRBD2 TRBV27 TGTGCCAGCAGTTTTTCGGCGGGAGGGACCGGGGAGCTGTTTTTT CASSFSAGGTGELFF
TRBJ2-4 NA TRBD2 TRBV6-1 TGTGCCAGCAGAGAAGTAGCGGGAGCCAAAAACATTCAGTACTTC CASREVAGAKNIQYF
TRBJ2-2 NA TRBD2 TRBV18 TGTGCCAGCTCACCAAACGGACTAGCGAACACCGGGGAGCTGTTTTTT CASSPNGLANTGELFF
TRBJ1-3 NA NA TRBV10-3 TGTGCCATCAGGGAGGAGAGGGGCTACTCTGGAAACACCATATATTTT CAIREERGYSGNTIYF
TRBJ1-6 few NA TRBV5-1 TGCGCCAGCAGGACGTTGGGACCGCCTTCACCCCTCCACTTT CASRTLGPPSPLHF
TRBJ2-5 NA NA TRBV11-2 TGTGCCAGCAGCCCCGGCGACCGGGAGACCCAGTACTTC CASSPGDRETQYF
TRBJ2-2 NA TRBD1 TRBV7-3 TGTGCCAGCAGCCCTCAACAGGGGGGCACCGGGGAGCTGTTTTTT CASSPQQGGTGELFF
TRBJ2-2 NA NA TRBV2 TGTGCCAGCAGTGAGGAAAGGGTTCCTCACACCGGGGAGCTGTTTTTT CASSEERVPHTGELFF
TRBJ2-1 NA TRBD2 TRBV5-1 TGCGCCAGCAGCTTGGGACTAGCGGGATCCTCCTACAATGAGCAGTTCTTC CASSLGLAGSSYNEQFF
TRBJ2-1 NA TRBD1 TRBV7-2 TGTGCCAGCAGCGGGGGACAGATCTCCTACAATGAGCAGTTCTTC CASSGGQISYNEQFF
TRBJ1-1 NA NA TRBV6-5 TGTGCCAGCAGTTACTCGGAACTTATGAACACTGAAGCTTTCTTT CASSYSELMNTEAFF
TRBJ1-5 NA NA TRBV30 TGTGCCTGGAGTTACCAAAACAATCAGCCCCAGCATTTT CAWSYQNNQPQHF
TRBJ1-2 NA NA TRBV30 TGTGCCTGGAGGTTGACGGGGCAAAGTAGCTACACCTTC CAWRLTGQSSYTF
TRBJ1-1 NA NA TRBV6-5 TGTGCCAGCACCCAGGGCCAGTGGAACACTGAAGCTTTCTTT CASTQGQWNTEAFF
TRBJ1-5 NA TRBD1 TRBV19 TGTGCCAGTAGAGCAGGGGGCGTTCTGGTAAGCGGTCAGCCCCAGCATTTT CASRAGGVLVSGQPQHF
TRBJ2-7 once NA TRBV29-1 TGCAGCGTTGAGGTGAACTCCTACGAGCAGTACTTC CSVEVNSYEQYF
TRBJ2-1 NA TRBD1 TRBV28 TGTGCCAGCAGTTCACCATGGACAGGTACGCATGAGCAGTTCTTC CASSSPWTGTHEQFF
TRBJ2-3 NA TRBD2 TRBV19 TGTGCCTGTACTAGCGGGGGGGCAGATACGCAGTATTTT CACTSGGADTQYF
TRBJ2-5 NA NA TRBV7-8 TGTGCCAGCGGGACCTCAGGGACAGAGACCCAGTACTTC CASGTSGTETQYF
TRBJ2-7 NA TRBD1 TRBV28 TGTGCCAGCAGTTCCCCGGGACAGACCTACGAGCAGTACTTC CASSSPGQTYEQYF
TRBJ1-2 NA TRBD1 TRBV30 TGTGCCTGGAGTATCGGGACAGGGAACTATGGCTACACCTTC CAWSIGTGNYGYTF
TRBJ2-1 NA NA TRBV9 TGTGCCAGCAAGCCGGGGGCAAGCAATGAGCAGTTCTTC CASKPGASNEQFF
TRBJ1-1 many TRBD1 TRBV30 TGTGCCGCACAGGGGGCGTTTAGGGCTGAAGCTTTCTTT CAAQGAFRAEAFF
TRBJ2-7 NA NA TRBV4-1 TGCGCCAGCAGCCAAGAGGCGACAGAATTTTCCTACGAGCAGTACTTC CASSQEATEFSYEQYF
TRBJ1-5 NA NA TRBV7-8 TGTGCCAGCAGCTTAGCGGGGTCGCTTAGTGGCAATCAGCCCCAGCATTTT CASSLAGSLSGNQPQHF
TRBJ1-4 NA TRBD1 TRBV6-6 TGTGCCATCCTAGACAGGGGGGGGACTAATGAAAAACTGTTTTTT CAILDRGGTNEKLFF
TRBJ1-1 NA NA TRBV4-1 TGCGCCAGCAGCCAAGCCTGGGGGATTACTATGAACACTGAAGCTTTCTTT CASSQAWGITMNTEAFF
TRBJ2-5 NA NA TRBV7-9 TGTGCCAGCAGCTACCCCCCGGCAGAGACCCAGTACTTC CASSYPPAETQYF
TRBJ1-2 few TRBD1 TRBV19 TGTGCCAGTAGTCGGGACAGGGGAGGCATTGGCTACACCTTC CASSRDRGGIGYTF